This record looks at one T cell receptor (beta chain) sequence and its context. Regions amplified from RNA transcripts were the TCR beta CDR3 regions. The HTBI set primed first-round TCR CDR3 RT-PCR. TCRdb used MiXCR to reprocess the multiplex PCR reads, holding one entry per CDR3 protein. Of hundreds of thousands of distinct CDR3 sequences in the sample, about two fifths were seen once. This specimen comes from a study of T cells in Graves' hyperthyroidism and ophthalmopathy. The CDR3 is made up of 16 amino acids. V dropped 1 base and J dropped 0 bases, with 9 bases sitting between them. Looked up from germline, CDR1 is SNHLY and CDR2 is FYNNEI. The PBMCs had their origin in around 10 ml of fresh peripheral blood.

Sequencing was done on a sample of blood. This TCR derives from a man in his late teens or twenties with Graves' hyperthyroidism. The rearrangement joins TRBV2 to TRBJ1-4; D call uncertain. CDR3 loop: CASSEDIGATNEKLFF. For the CDR3, the DNA is TGTGCCAGCAGTGAAGATATCGGGGCAACTAATGAAAAACTGTTTTTT. The variable domain in full, with the rest retrieved from reference TRBV2 and TRBJ1-4, is EPEVTQTPSHQVTQMGQEVILRCVPISNHLYFYWYRQILGQKVEFLVSFYNNEISEKSEIFDDQFSVERPDGSNFTLKIRSTKLEDSAMYFCASSEDIGATNEKLFFGSGTQLSVL.